The 2 T cell receptor beta chains in this list originate from one sample, sequenced in a study of T cell repertoires and Cas9 in healthy adults. Measured with immunoSEQ multiplex PCR; TCRdb has only the in-frame clones, and not every one. The sample lists tens of thousands of clones; under 95% were seen once. The sequencing input was CD4+ effector T cells (CD127+, CD25-, CD137-, CD154-) from PBMCs; culture status not recorded. These receptors were taken from a human donor in good health.

The chain combines TRBV4-2 with TRBJ2-1; D might be TRBD2 (6 bases). V lost 1 base and J lost 8, with 12 bases in between. This CDR3 comprises 14 residues. Germline CDR1 is LGHNA and CDR2 is YNFKEQ. CDR3 nucleotides: TGTGCCAGCAGCCAAGGCGGGGAGCTCGATGAGCAGTTCTTC. It specifies CASSQGGELDEQFF.

This clone was seen once. The V and J genes are TRBV6-5 and TRBJ2-7, with D perhaps TRBD2 (5 bases). The germline V gene encodes CDR1 MNHEY and CDR2 SVGAGI. CDR3 size: 13 residues. V shed 4 bases and J shed 4 bases, with 11 bases lying between them. The DNA of the CDR3 is TGTGCCAGCAGTTCCCTTCGGGGATACGAGCAGTACTTC. The encoded protein is CASSSLRGYEQYF.